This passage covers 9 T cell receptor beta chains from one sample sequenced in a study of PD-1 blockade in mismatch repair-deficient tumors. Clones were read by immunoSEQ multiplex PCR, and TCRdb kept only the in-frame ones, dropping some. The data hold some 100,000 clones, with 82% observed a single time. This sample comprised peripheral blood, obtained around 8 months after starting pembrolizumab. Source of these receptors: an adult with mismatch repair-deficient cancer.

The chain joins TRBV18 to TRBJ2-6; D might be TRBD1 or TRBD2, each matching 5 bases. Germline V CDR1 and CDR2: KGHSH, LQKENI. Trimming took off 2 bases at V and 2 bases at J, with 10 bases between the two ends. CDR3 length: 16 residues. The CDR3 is CASSPEPGPGANVLTF. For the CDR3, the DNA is TGTGCCAGCTCACCAGAACCGGGGCCTGGGGCCAACGTCCTGACTTTC.

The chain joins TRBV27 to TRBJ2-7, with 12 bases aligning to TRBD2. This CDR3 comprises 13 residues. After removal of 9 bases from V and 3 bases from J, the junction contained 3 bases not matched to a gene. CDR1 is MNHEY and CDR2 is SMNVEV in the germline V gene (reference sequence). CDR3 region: CASGTSGLYEQYF. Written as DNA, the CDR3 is TGTGCCAGTGGGACTAGCGGGCTCTACGAGCAGTACTTC.

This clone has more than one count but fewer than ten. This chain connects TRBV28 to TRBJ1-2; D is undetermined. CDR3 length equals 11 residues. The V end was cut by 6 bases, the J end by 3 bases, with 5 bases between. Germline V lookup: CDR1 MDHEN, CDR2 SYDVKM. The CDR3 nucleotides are TGTGCCAGCAGAGCAGACTATGGCTACACCTTC. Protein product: CASRADYGYTF.

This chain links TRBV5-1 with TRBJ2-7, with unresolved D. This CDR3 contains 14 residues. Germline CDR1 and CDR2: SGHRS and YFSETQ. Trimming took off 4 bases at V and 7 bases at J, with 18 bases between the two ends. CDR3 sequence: CASSLREYSGEQYF. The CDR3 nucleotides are TGCGCCAGCAGCCTACGAGAATACAGTGGGGAGCAGTACTTC.

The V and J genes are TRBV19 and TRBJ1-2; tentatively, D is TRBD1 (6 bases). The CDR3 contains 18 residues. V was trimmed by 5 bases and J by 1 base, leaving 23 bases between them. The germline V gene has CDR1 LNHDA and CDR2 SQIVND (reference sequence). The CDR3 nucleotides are TGTGCCAGTAGTGAGTCGATCCCCACAGGGTGGGGTAACTATGGCTACACCTTC. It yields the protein CASSESIPTGWGNYGYTF.

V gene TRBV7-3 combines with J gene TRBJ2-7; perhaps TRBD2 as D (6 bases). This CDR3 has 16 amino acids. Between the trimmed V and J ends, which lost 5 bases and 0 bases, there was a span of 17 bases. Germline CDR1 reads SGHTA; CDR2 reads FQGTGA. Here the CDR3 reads CASSPFSGRSSYEQYF. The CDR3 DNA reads TGTGCCAGCAGCCCCTTTAGCGGCCGAAGCTCCTACGAGCAGTACTTC.

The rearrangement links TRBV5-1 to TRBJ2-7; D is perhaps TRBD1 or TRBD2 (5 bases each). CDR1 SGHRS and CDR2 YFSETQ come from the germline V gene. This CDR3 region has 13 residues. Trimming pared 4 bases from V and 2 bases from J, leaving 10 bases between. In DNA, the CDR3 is TGCGCCAGCAGCCGGGACGGAGCCTACGAGCAGTACTTC. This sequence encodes CASSRDGAYEQYF.

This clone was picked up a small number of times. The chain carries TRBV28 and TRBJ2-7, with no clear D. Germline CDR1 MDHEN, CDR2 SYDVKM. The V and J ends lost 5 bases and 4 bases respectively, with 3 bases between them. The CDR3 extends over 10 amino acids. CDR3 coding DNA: TGTGCCAGCAGTCAGTACGAGCAGTACTTC. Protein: CASSQYEQYF.

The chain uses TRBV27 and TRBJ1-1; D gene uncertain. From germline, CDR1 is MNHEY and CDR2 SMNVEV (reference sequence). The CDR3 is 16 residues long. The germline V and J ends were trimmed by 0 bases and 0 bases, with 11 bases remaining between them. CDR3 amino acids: CASSLSPVGVNTEAFF. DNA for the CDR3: TGTGCCAGCAGTTTATCACCGGTCGGGGTGAACACTGAAGCTTTCTTT.